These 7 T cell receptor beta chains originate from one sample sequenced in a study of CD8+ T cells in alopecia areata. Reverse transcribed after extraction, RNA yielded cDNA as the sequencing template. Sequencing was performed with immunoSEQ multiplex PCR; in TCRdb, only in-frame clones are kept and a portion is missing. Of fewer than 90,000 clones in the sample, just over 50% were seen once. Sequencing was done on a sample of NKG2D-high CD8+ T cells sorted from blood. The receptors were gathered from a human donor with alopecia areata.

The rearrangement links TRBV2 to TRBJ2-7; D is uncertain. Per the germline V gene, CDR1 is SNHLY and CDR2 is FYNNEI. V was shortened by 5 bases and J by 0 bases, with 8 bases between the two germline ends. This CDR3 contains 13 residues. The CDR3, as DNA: TGTGCCAGCAGTTCCGAGAGCTCCTACGAGCAGTACTTC. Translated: CASSSESSYEQYF.

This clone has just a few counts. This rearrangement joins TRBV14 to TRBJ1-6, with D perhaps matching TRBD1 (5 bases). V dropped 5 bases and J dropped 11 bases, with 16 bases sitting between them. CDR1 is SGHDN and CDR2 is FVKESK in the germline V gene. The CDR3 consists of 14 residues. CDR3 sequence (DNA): TGTGCCAGCAGCTCGGGTTCGGGGGGTACACCCCTCCACTTT. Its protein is CASSSGSGGTPLHF.

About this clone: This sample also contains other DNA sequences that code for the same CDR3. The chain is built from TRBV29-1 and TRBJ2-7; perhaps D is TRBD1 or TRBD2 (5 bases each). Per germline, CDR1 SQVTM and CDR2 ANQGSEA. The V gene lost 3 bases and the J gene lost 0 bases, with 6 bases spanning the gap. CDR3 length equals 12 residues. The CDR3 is CSVEGRSYEQYF. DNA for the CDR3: TGCAGCGTTGAGGGACGCTCCTACGAGCAGTACTTC.

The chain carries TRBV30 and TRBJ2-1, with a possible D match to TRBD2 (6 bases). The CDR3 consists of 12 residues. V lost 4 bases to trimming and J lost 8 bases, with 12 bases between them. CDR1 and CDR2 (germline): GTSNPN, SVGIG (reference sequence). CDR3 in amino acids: CAWITGGHEQFF. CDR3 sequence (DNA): TGTGCCTGGATTACCGGGGGTCATGAGCAGTTCTTC.

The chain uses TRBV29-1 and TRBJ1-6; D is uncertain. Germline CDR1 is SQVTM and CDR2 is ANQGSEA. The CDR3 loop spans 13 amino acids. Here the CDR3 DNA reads TGCAGTGCTGTTTCGGGGAGCAATTCACCCCTCCACTTT. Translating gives CSAVSGSNSPLHF.

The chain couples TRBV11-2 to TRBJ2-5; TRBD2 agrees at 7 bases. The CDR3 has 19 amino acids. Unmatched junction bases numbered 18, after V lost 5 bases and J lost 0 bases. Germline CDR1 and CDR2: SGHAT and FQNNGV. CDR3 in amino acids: CASSRPLTAGDGYQETQYF. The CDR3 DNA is TGTGCCAGCAGCCGCCCACTCACGGCGGGAGATGGGTACCAAGAGACCCAGTACTTC.

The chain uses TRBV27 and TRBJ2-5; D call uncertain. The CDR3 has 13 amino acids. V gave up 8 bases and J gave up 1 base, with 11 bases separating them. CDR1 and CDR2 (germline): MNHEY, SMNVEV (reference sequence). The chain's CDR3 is CASWSRSQETQYF. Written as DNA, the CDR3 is TGTGCCAGCTGGTCGAGGTCCCAAGAGACCCAGTACTTC.